The present T cell receptor (beta chain) was sequenced within a study of blood T cell repertoires in COVID-19. Clones were read by immunoSEQ multiplex PCR, and TCRdb kept only the in-frame ones, dropping some. Counted here are about 140,000 clones, approximately 90% occurring once; the ten biggest clones make up approximately 2.5%. The germline gives CDR1 SGHRS, CDR2 YFSETQ. V lost 3 bases and J 3 bases, leaving 13 bases between the germline ends. This CDR3 is 15 amino acids long. The genes are TRBV5-1 and TRBJ2-1; a weak D match, TRBD2 (5 bases). The sequencing input was peripheral blood. This receptor was identified in a human donor with COVID-19, enrolled during active disease. The donor label of this sample is uncertain. The CDR3 is CASSSGLRLYNEQFF. The CDR3 coding sequence is TGCGCCAGCAGCTCCGGACTGAGACTCTACAATGAGCAGTTCTTC.